A single T cell receptor (beta chain) is shown here with its context. Its antigen remains unidentified. One base away there is no much larger clone; base qualities are not given. Sequenced on an Illumina HiSeq 2500. TCR beta libraries were prepared by quantitative 5'-RACE with molecular barcodes. In the source study's methods: A new computational method based on a probabilistic model of VDJ rearrangement was used to identify disease-linked TCR variants. Using fastp at Q25 and MiXCR, TCRdb reprocessed the public reads and kept productive beta chains. Entries that share a CDR3 protein sequence are merged under the most common genes and DNA. The V and J calls were not made by the authors but by TCRdb's processing. For this sample there are about 450,000 distinct CDR3 sequences; 26% appear just once. About 0.92% of the sample is held by the ten biggest clonotypes. The germline V gene encodes CDR1 MNHEY and CDR2 SVGAGI. The CDR3 goes from the cysteine to the phenylalanine over 15 residues. CDR3 DNA is the only sequence kept; it has 45 bases, read in frame from the first base. Relative to germline, V is missing 5 bases and J is missing 7 bases, with 6 bases of the junction outside any gene match.

This sample was included in a study of CD8 T cells in ankylosing spondylitis (dated by TCRdb to 2017 to 2019). For context, the study as a whole: T cell receptor beta repertoires were profiled in healthy donors and ankylosing spondylitis patients so that disease-linked TCR variants could be found. The full study cohort comprised 25 ankylosing spondylitis patients and approximately 100 healthy donors. Peripheral blood samples were taken, and synovial fluid was additionally collected from ankylosing spondylitis patients. General findings and caveats noted by the study authors: A TCR beta motif made up of several highly homologous amino acid variants appeared to be characteristic of blood from ankylosing spondylitis patients. Significant enrichment of the disease-linked clones was reported in matched synovial fluid samples from ankylosing spondylitis patients. In peripheral blood, the disease-linked clones were found at relatively low frequencies and had a CD8+ phenotype. Some motif variants were previously reported in synovial fluid and blood of reactive arthritis patients, suggesting common disease-initiation mechanisms.

The origin of this receptor is a male donor with ankylosing spondylitis. The receptor chain draws on TRBV6-5 and TRBJ2-1; 12 central nucleotides agree with TRBD2. The sequenced sample was blood, either unsorted or a sorted T cell fraction (not recorded which). The sequence in DNA is TGTGCCAGCAGTCTACTAGCGGGAGGTTGGAATGAGCAGTTCTTC. This translates into CASSLLAGGWNEQFF.